This TCR beta chain was obtained from a study of T cells after yellow fever vaccination. Study details: The SMART-Seq v4 Ultra Low Input method served to prepare the low-cell-number fractions. Points from the study as a whole: Primary-vaccination clones mostly resurfaced post-booster (more than 95% CD4, more than 85% CD8). Although the secondary response was weaker, it peaked faster, at day 5 versus 15.

A note on this clonotype: Its target is not known.

The TCR cDNA carried a universal primer site and UMIs from 5'RACE template switching. TCRdb re-called the 5' RACE reads through MiXCR, storing one row per CDR3 protein. The table records 300,000 to 400,000 distinct CDR3 sequences, approximately 12% of them present only once. CDR1 and CDR2 from the germline V gene are MGHRA and YSYEKL. Trimming took off 7 bases at V and 4 bases at J, with 16 bases between the two ends. The CDR3 spans 15 residues. The chain uses TRBV4-1 and TRBJ1-4, with TRBD1 as a possible D gene (6 bases). The source of this sequence is a man aged 18 to 30 who received the YFV17D yellow fever vaccine. The sequenced sample was CD4+ T cells sorted from PBMCs, obtained 15 days after the yellow fever booster vaccination. This CDR3 reads CASTPAAGVNEKLFF. For the CDR3, the DNA is TGCGCCAGCACGCCCGCCGCAGGGGTTAATGAAAAACTGTTTTTT.